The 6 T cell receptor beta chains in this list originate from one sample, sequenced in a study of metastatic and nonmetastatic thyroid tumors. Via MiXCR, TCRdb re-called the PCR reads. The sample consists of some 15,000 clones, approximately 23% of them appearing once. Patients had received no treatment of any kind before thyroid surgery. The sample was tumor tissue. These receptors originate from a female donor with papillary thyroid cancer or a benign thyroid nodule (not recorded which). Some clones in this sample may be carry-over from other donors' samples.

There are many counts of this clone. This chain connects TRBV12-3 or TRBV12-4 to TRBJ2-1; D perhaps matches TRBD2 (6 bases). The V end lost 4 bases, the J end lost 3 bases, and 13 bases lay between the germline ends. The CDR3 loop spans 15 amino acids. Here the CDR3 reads CASSWGRGSYNEQFF. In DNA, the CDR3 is TGTGCCAGCAGTTGGGGTCGGGGGAGCTACAATGAGCAGTTCTTC.

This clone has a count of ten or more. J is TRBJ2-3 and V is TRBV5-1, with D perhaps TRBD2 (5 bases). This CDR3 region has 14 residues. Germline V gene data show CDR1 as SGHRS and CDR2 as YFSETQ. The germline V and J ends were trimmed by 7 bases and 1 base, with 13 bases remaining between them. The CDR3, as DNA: TGCGCCAGCTCGAGGGCACCCGGCACAGATACGCAGTATTTT. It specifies CASSRAPGTDTQYF.

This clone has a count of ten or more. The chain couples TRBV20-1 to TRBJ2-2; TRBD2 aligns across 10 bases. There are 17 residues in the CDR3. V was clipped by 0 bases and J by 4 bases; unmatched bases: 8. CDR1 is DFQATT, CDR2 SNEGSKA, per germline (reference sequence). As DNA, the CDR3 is TGCAGTGCTAGAGATCAGTTAGCGGGAGGTCTCACCGGGGAGCTGTTTTTT. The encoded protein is CSARDQLAGGLTGELFF.

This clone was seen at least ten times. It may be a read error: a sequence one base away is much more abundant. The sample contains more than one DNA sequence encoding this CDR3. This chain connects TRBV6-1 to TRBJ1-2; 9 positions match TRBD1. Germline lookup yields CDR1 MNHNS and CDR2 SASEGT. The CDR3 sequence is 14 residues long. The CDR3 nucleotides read TGTGCCAGCAGTGACCGGACAGGGGAGAGGGGCTACACCTTT. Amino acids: CASSDRTGERGYTF.

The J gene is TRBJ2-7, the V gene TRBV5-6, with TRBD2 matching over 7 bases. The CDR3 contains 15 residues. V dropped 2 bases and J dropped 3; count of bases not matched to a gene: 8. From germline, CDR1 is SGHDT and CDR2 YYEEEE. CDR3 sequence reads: CASSFGLGGYYEQYF. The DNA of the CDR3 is TGTGCCAGCAGCTTTGGGCTGGGGGGGTACTACGAGCAGTACTTC.

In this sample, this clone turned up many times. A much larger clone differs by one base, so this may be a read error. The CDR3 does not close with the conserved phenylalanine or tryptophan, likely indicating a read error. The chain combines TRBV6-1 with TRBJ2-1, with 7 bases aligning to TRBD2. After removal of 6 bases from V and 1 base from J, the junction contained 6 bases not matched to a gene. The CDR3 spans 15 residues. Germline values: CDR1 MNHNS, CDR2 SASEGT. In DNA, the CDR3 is TGTGCCAGCAGCCGGGACTACTATTCCTACAATGAGCAGTTCCTC. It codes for CASSRDYYSYNEQFL.